The present T cell receptor (beta chain) was sequenced within a study of vaccination and CD4 T cells after COVID-19. Overall study context: Two-dose vaccination with either BNT162b2 or mRNA-1273 was given to participants.

Time point described: late sampling 161 to 241 days after vaccination in three convalescent patients. The treatment here: approximately nine-day PBMC culture with coronavirus spike peptide pools or control peptides (ViraFEST assay). First, ViraFEST expanded antigen-specific T cells with peptide pools, and next it sequenced the TCRs. Cultured CD4+ T-cell DNA underwent Oncomine TCR Beta short-read sequencing. TCRdb fed the PCR reads into MiXCR, producing one record per CDR3 protein. The data hold 20,000 to 30,000 distinct CDR3 sequences, with 42% observed a single time. The length of the CDR3 is 13 residues. Germline CDR1 DFQATT, CDR2 SNEGSKA (reference sequence). Trimming took 6 bases from V and 6 from J; bases not matched to a gene: 10. Note on this clonotype: Its antigen is currently unknown.

The sequence came from a human donor who had recovered from COVID-19. The sample consisted of CD4+ T cells from blood, cultured in vitro, taken about 7 months after SARS-CoV-2 vaccination. This sequence joins TRBV20-1 and TRBJ1-1, with 7 positions matching TRBD1. CDR3 nucleotide sequence: TGCAGTGCCAGACCGCCAGGGGGATCTGAAGCTTTCTTT. This gives the protein CSARPPGGSEAFF.